What follows is one TCR beta chain and its context. Collection occurred without any documented infections or immune events in donors. This record comes from a study of identifying expanded T cells in peripheral blood. Only in-frame clones appear in the TCRdb table, and some are missing; sequencing was by immunoSEQ multiplex PCR. Of tens of thousands of clones listed, approximately 86% were seen once; the top ten hold approximately 5%. This receptor was obtained from a person between 18 and 75 years old in good health. Sequencing was carried out using blood.

The CDR3 coding sequence is TGTGCCAGCAGCCCCTGGACTAGCGGGGTTGCCTACAATGAGCAGTTCTTC. Its protein is CASSPWTSGVAYNEQFF. This chain connects TRBV13 to TRBJ2-1; 12 bases are shared with TRBD2. The CDR3 runs 17 residues. The junction had 7 bases not matched to a gene; V was cut back by 5 bases and J by 2 bases. Germline V gives CDR1 PRHDT, CDR2 FYEKMQ (reference sequence).